The rows below give T cell receptor beta chains drawn from one sample of a study of blood T cell repertoires in COVID-19. Assay: immunoSEQ multiplex PCR; the TCRdb copy retains only in-frame clones and omits some. There are 200,000 to 300,000 clones in the sample; about 85% occur only once, and roughly 7.8% lies in the top ten. The sequenced sample was peripheral blood. The receptors here all came from a man between 60 and 75 years old who had recovered from COVID-19. CDR3s include the opening cysteine and the closing phenylalanine or tryptophan. A D gene is named only where the DNA matches it firmly. Where a row states a size, it is once, few, many or the class of an expanded clone; other rows omit it.

J gene: TRBJ2-1; V gene: TRBV30; clone size: NA; D gene: TRBD2; CDR3 DNA: TGTGCCTGGAAGGCGGGGGGGAGCAGCTCCTACAATGAGCAGTTCTTC; CDR3 protein: CAWKAGGSSSYNEQFF
J gene: TRBJ2-1; V gene: TRBV7-2; clone size: NA; D gene: NA; CDR3 DNA: TGTGCCAGCAGCTTGGGAGTCTCCTACAATGAGCAGTTCTTC; CDR3 protein: CASSLGVSYNEQFF
J gene: TRBJ1-1; V gene: TRBV2; clone size: once; D gene: NA; CDR3 DNA: TGTGCCAGTCTACCCCAAATTAACACTGAAGCTTTCTTT; CDR3 protein: CASLPQINTEAFF
J gene: TRBJ1-1; V gene: TRBV2; clone size: NA; D gene: NA; CDR3 DNA: TGTGCCAGCAGTGAAGCCCCTAGGGGTAACACTGAAGCTTTCTTT; CDR3 protein: CASSEAPRGNTEAFF
J gene: TRBJ1-2; V gene: TRBV9; clone size: once; D gene: NA; CDR3 DNA: TGTGCCAGCAGCGTAGGGGTGACTGCGGGCACCTCTTGGAATGGCTACACCTTC; CDR3 protein: CASSVGVTAGTSWNGYTF
J gene: TRBJ1-1; V gene: TRBV2; clone size: NA; D gene: TRBD1; CDR3 DNA: TGTGCCAGCAGTCCGGACAGGGGGATACGCACTGAAGCTTTCTTT; CDR3 protein: CASSPDRGIRTEAFF
J gene: TRBJ2-1; V gene: TRBV7-9; clone size: once; D gene: TRBD2; CDR3 DNA: TGTGCCAGCAGCGCACCTAGCGGGGCCTTCAATGAGCAGTTCTTC; CDR3 protein: CASSAPSGAFNEQFF
J gene: TRBJ1-2; V gene: TRBV30; clone size: NA; D gene: NA; CDR3 DNA: TGTGCCTGGAGCGCGGGGACCTCTGGCTACACCTTC; CDR3 protein: CAWSAGTSGYTF
J gene: TRBJ1-1; V gene: TRBV9; clone size: once; D gene: TRBD1; CDR3 DNA: TGTGCCAGCAGCGTTAGCCGACAGGGGGGCACTGAAGCTTTCTTT; CDR3 protein: CASSVSRQGGTEAFF
J gene: TRBJ2-7; V gene: TRBV3-1/TRBV3-2; clone size: NA; D gene: NA; CDR3 DNA: TGTGCCAGCAGCCCCCGACAGGCCTACGAGCAGTACTTC; CDR3 protein: CASSPRQAYEQYF
J gene: TRBJ2-2; V gene: TRBV11-1; clone size: NA; D gene: TRBD2; CDR3 DNA: TGTGCCAGCAGCTTATGGGGACTAGATGTCGCCGGGGAGCTGTTTTTT; CDR3 protein: CASSLWGLDVAGELFF
J gene: TRBJ2-3; V gene: TRBV24-1; clone size: NA; D gene: NA; CDR3 DNA: TGTGCCACCAGTGACCCCTTGAGGGAGCACGCTAGCACAGATACGCAGTATTTT; CDR3 protein: CATSDPLREHASTDTQYF
J gene: TRBJ2-7; V gene: TRBV5-8; clone size: NA; D gene: TRBD1; CDR3 DNA: TGTGCCAGCAGCTTGGGGACAGGGGGTTCCCACGAGCAGTACTTC; CDR3 protein: CASSLGTGGSHEQYF
J gene: TRBJ2-1; V gene: TRBV19; clone size: NA; D gene: TRBD1; CDR3 DNA: TGTGCCAGTAGTACCCGAGACAGGGGGCCTAGCTCCTACAATGAGCAGTTCTTC; CDR3 protein: CASSTRDRGPSSYNEQFF
J gene: TRBJ2-3; V gene: TRBV2; clone size: once; D gene: NA; CDR3 DNA: TGTGCCAGCACCAGGGACTCCCCAAGGACAGATACGCAGTATTTT; CDR3 protein: CASTRDSPRTDTQYF
J gene: TRBJ2-2; V gene: TRBV6-5; clone size: NA; D gene: NA; CDR3 DNA: TGTGCCATTCTAAGACAGGCCGCGAACACCGGGGAGCTGTTTTTT; CDR3 protein: CAILRQAANTGELFF
J gene: TRBJ2-7; V gene: TRBV7-9; clone size: NA; D gene: TRBD2; CDR3 DNA: TGTGCCAGCAGCTCGAGCGGGACCGCCCCGGGCGAGCAGTACTTC; CDR3 protein: CASSSSGTAPGEQYF
J gene: TRBJ1-2; V gene: TRBV29-1; clone size: NA; D gene: NA; CDR3 DNA: TGCAGCGTTTTAGGGGGGGGTATCTATGGCTACACCTTC; CDR3 protein: CSVLGGGIYGYTF
J gene: TRBJ1-5; V gene: TRBV7-2; clone size: NA; D gene: TRBD1; CDR3 DNA: TGTGCCAGCAGCCCGACAGGGGGCAGGCAGCCCCAGCATTTT; CDR3 protein: CASSPTGGRQPQHF
J gene: TRBJ2-5; V gene: TRBV3-1/TRBV3-2; clone size: NA; D gene: TRBD2; CDR3 DNA: TGTGCCAGCAGCCAAGATACCCCGGGGGGGGAGACCCAGTACTTC; CDR3 protein: CASSQDTPGGETQYF
J gene: TRBJ1-5; V gene: TRBV7-8; clone size: NA; D gene: TRBD1; CDR3 DNA: TGTGCCAGCAGCCCCACCGGACAGGCAAGCAATCAGCCCCAGCATTTT; CDR3 protein: CASSPTGQASNQPQHF
J gene: TRBJ1-2; V gene: TRBV5-1; clone size: NA; D gene: TRBD1; CDR3 DNA: TGCGCCAGCAGCGAGGGACAGAACTATGGCTACACCTTC; CDR3 protein: CASSEGQNYGYTF
J gene: TRBJ2-1; V gene: TRBV5-1; clone size: once; D gene: NA; CDR3 DNA: TGCGCCAGCAGCTCGGCCGGAGGGACTCCCGTCGGCGAGCAGTTCTTC; CDR3 protein: CASSSAGGTPVGEQFF